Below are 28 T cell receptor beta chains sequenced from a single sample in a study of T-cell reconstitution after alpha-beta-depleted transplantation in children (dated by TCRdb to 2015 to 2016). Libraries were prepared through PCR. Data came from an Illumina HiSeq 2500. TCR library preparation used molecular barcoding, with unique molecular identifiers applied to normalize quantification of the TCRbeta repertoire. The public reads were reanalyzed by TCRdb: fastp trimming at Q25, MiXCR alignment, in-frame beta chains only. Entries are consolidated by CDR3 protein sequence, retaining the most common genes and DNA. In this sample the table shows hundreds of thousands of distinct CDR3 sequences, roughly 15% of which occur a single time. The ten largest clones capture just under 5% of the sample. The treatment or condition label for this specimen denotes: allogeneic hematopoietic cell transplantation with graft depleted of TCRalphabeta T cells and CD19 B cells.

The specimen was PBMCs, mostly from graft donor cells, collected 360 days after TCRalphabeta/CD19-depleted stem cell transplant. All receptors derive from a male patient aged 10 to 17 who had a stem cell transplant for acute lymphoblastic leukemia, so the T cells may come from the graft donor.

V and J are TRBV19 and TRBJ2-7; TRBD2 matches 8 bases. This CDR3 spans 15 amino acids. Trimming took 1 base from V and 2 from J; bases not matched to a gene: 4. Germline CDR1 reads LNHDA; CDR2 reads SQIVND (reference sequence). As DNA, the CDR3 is TGTGCCAGTAGTATAGGTAGCGGGGTCGCCTACGAGCAGTACTTC. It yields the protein CASSIGSGVAYEQYF.

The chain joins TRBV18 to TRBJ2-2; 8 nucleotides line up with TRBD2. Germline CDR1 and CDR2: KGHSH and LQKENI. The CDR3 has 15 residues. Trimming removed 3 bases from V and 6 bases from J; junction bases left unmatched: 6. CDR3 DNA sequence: TGTGCCAGCTCACCGGGACTAGTGTTCGCCGGGGAGCTGTTTTTT. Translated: CASSPGLVFAGELFF.

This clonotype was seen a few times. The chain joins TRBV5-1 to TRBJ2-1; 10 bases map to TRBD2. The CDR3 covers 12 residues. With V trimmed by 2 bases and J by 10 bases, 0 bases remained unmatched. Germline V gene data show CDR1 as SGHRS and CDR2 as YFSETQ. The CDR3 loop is CASSFSGREQFF. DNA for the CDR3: TGCGCCAGCAGCTTTAGCGGGAGGGAGCAGTTCTTC.

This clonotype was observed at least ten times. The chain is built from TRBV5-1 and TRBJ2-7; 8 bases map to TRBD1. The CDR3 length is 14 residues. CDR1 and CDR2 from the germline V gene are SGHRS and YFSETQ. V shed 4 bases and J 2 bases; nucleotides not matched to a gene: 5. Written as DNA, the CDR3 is TGCGCCAGCAGCCCCCCACAGGGGGCCTACGAGCAGTACTTC. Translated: CASSPPQGAYEQYF. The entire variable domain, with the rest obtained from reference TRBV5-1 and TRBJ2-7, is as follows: KAGVTQTPRYLIKTRGQQVTLSCSPISGHRSVSWYQQTPGQGLQFLFEYFSETQRNKGNFPGRFSGRQFSNSRSEMNVSTLELGDSALYLCASSPPQGAYEQYFGPGTRLTVT.

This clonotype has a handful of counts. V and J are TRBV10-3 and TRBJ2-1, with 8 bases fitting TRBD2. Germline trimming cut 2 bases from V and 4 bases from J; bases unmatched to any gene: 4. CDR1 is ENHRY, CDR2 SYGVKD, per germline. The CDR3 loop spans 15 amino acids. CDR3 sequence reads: CAISETSGKYNEQFF. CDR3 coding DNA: TGTGCCATCAGTGAGACTAGCGGCAAATACAATGAGCAGTTCTTC.

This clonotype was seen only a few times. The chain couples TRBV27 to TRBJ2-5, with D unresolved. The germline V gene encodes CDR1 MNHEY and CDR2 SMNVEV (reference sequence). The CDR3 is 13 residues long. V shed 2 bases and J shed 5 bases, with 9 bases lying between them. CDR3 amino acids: CASSLGVYETQYF. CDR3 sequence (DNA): TGTGCCAGCAGTTTAGGGGTTTACGAGACCCAGTACTTC.

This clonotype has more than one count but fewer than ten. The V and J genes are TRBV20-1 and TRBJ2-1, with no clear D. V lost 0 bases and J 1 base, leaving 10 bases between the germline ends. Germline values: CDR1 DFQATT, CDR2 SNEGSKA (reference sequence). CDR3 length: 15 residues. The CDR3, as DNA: TGCAGTGCTAGAGACCCGGGCGAGTCCTACAATGAGCAGTTCTTC. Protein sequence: CSARDPGESYNEQFF.

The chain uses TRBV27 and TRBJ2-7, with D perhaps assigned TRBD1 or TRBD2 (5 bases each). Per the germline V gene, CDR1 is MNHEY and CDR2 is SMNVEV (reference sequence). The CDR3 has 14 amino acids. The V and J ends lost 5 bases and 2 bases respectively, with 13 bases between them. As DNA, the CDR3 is TGTGCCAGCAGTACCGGGACGGCAGCCTACGAGCAGTACTTC. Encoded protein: CASSTGTAAYEQYF.

CDR3 DNA: TGTGCCAGCAGCGAACCACAAGGACACACAGCCTACGAGCAGTACTTC. Translating it yields CASSEPQGHTAYEQYF. The rearrangement joins TRBV9 to TRBJ2-7; TRBD1 is a possible D gene (5 bases). The CDR3 is 16 residues long. Trimming removed 3 bases from V and 2 bases from J, with 18 bases in between. Germline V gene lookup returns CDR1 SGDLS and CDR2 YYNGEE.

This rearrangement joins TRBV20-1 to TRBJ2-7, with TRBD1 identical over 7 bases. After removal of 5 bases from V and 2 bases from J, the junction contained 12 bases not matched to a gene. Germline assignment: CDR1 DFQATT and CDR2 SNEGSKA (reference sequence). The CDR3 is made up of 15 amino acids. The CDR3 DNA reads TGCAGTGCTGAAAACCGACAGGGTCGAGCCTACGAGCAGTACTTC. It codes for CSAENRQGRAYEQYF.

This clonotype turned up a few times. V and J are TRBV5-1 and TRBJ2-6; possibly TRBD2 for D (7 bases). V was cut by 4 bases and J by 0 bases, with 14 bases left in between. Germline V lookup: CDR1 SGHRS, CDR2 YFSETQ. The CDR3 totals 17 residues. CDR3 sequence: CASSKGGRSSGANVLTF. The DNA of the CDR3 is TGCGCCAGCAGCAAGGGGGGGAGAAGCTCTGGGGCCAACGTCCTGACTTTC.

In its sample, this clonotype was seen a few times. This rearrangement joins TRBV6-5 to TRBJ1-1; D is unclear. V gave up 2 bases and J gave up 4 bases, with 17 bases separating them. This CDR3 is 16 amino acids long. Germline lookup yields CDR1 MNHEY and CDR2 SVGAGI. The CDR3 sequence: CASSYSLSVIFTEAFF. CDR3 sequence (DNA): TGTGCCAGCAGTTACAGTTTGAGTGTAATATTCACTGAAGCTTTCTTT.

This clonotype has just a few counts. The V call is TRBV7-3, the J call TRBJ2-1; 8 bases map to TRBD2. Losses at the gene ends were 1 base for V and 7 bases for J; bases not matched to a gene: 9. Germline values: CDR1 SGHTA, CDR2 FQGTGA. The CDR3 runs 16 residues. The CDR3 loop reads CASSLRGGLVGNEQFF. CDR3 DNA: TGTGCCAGCAGCTTAAGGGGGGGACTAGTGGGGAATGAGCAGTTCTTC.

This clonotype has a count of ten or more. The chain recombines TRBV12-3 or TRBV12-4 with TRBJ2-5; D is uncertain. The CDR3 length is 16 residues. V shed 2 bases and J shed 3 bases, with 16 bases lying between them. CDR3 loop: CASSLSVYSKKETQYF. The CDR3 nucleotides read TGTGCCAGCAGTTTATCTGTTTATAGCAAGAAAGAGACCCAGTACTTC.

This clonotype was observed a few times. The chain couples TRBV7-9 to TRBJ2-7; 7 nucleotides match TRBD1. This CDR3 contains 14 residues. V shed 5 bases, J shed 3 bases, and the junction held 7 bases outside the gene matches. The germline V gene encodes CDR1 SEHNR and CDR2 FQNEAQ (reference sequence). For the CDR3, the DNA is TGTGCCAGCAGCGCACGGACAGGTTACTACGAGCAGTACTTC. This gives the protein CASSARTGYYEQYF.

As DNA, the CDR3 is TGTGCCATCAGTGAGTTTGATATGTTCAGGGAACGAAACACCATATATTTT. Its protein product is CAISEFDMFRERNTIYF. The V and J genes are TRBV10-3 and TRBJ1-3, with a possible D match to TRBD1 (5 bases). V was pared by 1 base and J by 5 bases, with 18 bases between. The CDR3 is made up of 17 amino acids. Germline CDR1 and CDR2: ENHRY and SYGVKD.

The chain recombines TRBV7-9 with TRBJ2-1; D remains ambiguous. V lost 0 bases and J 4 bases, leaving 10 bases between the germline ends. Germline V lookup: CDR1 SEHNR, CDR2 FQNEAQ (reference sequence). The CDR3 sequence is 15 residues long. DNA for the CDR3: TGTGCCAGCAGCTTAGCCCCGGAGATATACAATGAGCAGTTCTTC. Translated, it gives CASSLAPEIYNEQFF.

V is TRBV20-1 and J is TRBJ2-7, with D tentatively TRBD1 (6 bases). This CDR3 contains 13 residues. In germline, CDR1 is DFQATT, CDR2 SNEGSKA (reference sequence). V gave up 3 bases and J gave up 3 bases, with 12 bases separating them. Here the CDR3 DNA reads TGCAGTGCTAGTCCAACAGGGATCTACGAGCAGTACTTC. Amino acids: CSASPTGIYEQYF.

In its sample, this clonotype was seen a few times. CDR3 region: CASSFLVTYEQYF. The CDR3 nucleotides read TGTGCCAGCAGTTTTTTAGTGACCTACGAGCAGTACTTC. V is TRBV27 and J is TRBJ2-7; no reliable D call. This CDR3 has 13 residues. Germline V lookup: CDR1 MNHEY, CDR2 SMNVEV (reference sequence). The V and J ends lost 3 bases and 2 bases respectively, with 8 bases between them.

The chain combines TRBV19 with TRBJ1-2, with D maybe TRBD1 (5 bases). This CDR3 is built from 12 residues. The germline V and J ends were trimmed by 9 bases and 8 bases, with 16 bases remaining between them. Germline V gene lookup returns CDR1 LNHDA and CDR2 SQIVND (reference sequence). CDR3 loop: CASTGTAEGYTF. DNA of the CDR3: TGTGCCAGCACCGGGACCGCGGAAGGCTACACCTTC. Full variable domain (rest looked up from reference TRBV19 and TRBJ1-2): DGGITQSPKYLFRKEGQNVTLSCEQNLNHDAMYWYRQDPGQGLRLIYYSQIVNDFQKGDIAEGYSVSREKKESFPLTVTSAQKNPTAFYLCASTGTAEGYTFGSGTRLTVV.

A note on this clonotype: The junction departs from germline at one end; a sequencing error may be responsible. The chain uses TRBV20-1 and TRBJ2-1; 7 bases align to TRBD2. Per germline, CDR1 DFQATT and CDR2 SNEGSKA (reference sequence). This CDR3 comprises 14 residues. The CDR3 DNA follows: TGCAGTGCTAGACGGCGGGGGAGCTACAATAAGCAGTTCTTC. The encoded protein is CSARRRGSYNKQFF.

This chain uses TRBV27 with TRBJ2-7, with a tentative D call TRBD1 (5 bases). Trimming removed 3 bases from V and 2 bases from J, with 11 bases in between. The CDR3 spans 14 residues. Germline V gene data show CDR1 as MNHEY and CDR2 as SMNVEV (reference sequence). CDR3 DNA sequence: TGTGCCAGCAGTTTTCGGGTAGGGGCCTACGAGCAGTACTTC. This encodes CASSFRVGAYEQYF.

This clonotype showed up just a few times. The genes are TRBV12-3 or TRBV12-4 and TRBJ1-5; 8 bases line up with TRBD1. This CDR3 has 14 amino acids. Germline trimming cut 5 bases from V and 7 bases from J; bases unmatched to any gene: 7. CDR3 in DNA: TGTGCCAGCAGTGGTGGACAGGGTAACCAGCCCCAGCATTTT. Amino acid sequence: CASSGGQGNQPQHF.

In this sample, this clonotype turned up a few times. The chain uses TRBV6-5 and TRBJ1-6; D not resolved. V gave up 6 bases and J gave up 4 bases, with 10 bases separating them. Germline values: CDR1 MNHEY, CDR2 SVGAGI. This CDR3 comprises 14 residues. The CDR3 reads CASSPGRYNSPLHF. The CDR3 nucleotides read TGTGCCAGCAGCCCCGGACGGTATAATTCACCCCTCCACTTT.

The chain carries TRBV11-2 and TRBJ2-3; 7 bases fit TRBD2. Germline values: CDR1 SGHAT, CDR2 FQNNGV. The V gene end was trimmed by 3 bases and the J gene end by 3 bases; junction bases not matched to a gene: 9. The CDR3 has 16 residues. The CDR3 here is CASSFHWGEGTDTQYF. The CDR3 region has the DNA TGTGCCAGCAGCTTCCATTGGGGGGAGGGAACAGATACGCAGTATTTT.

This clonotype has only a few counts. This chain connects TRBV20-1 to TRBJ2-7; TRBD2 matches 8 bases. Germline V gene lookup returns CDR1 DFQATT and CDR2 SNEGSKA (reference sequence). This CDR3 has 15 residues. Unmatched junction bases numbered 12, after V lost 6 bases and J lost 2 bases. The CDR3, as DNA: TGCAGTGCCAGACCCTCTAGCGGGCGCACCTACGAGCAGTACTTC. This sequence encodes CSARPSSGRTYEQYF.

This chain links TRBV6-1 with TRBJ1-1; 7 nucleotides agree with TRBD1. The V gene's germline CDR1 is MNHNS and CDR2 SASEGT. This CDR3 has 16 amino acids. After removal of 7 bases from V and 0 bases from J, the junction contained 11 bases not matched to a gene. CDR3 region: CASTSPRGNMNTEAFF. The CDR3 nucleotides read TGTGCCAGCACCTCGCCCAGGGGGAATATGAACACTGAAGCTTTCTTT.

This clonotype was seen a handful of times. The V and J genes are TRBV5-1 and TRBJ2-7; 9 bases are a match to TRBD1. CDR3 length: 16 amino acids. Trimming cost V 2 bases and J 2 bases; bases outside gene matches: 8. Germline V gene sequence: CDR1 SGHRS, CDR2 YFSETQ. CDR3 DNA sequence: TGCGCCAGCAGCTTACGCTACTGGACAGGGGCCTACGAGCAGTACTTC. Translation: CASSLRYWTGAYEQYF.